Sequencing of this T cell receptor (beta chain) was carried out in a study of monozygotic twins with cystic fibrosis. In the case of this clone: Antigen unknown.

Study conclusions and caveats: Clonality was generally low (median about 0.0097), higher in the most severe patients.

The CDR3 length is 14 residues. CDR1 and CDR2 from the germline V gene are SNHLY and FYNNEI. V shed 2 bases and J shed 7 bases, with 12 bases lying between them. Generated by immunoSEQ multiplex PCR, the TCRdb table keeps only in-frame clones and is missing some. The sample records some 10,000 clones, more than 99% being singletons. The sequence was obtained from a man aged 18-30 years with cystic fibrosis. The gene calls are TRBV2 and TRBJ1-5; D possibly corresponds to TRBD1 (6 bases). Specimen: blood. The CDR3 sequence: CASSETGPRQPQHF. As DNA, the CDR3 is TGTGCCAGCAGTGAAACAGGGCCTCGCCAGCCCCAGCATTTT.